What follows are 27 T cell receptor beta chains derived from one specimen sequenced in a study of sequential checkpoint blockade in melanoma. Treatment given: randomized to nivolumab then ipilimumab (arm A) or the reverse (arm B). Measured with immunoSEQ multiplex PCR; TCRdb has only the in-frame clones, and not every one. The sample yields 15,000 to 20,000 clones, 72% seen once. The specimen was CD8+ T cells sorted from blood (inferred from file names), collected from a patient given nivolumab and ipilimumab in sequence. These receptors were collected from a human donor with melanoma.

This chain connects TRBV5-4 to TRBJ1-2; 10 bases align to TRBD1. Germline assignment: CDR1 SGHNT and CDR2 YYREEE (reference sequence). V dropped 4 bases and J dropped 5; count of bases not matched to a gene: 5. CDR3 length equals 14 residues. This CDR3 is CASSIEDRGYGYTF. The CDR3 DNA reads TGTGCCAGCAGCATCGAGGACAGGGGGTATGGCTACACCTTC.

The chain has TRBV5-6 and TRBJ1-2; D unclear. The CDR3 extends over 16 amino acids. The germline V and J ends were trimmed by 2 bases and 4 bases, with 18 bases remaining between them. CDR1 is SGHDT, CDR2 YYEEEE, per germline. CDR3 loop: CASSLKLAGKIYGYTF. The DNA of the CDR3 is TGTGCCAGCAGCTTAAAGCTCGCGGGGAAGATCTATGGCTACACCTTC.

This clone was counted only a few times. The chain carries TRBV7-3 and TRBJ1-5; 7 nucleotides match TRBD1. Germline values: CDR1 SGHTA, CDR2 FQGTGA. The trim removed 3 bases at V and 0 bases at J, leaving 2 bases unmatched. The CDR3 contains 15 residues. CDR3 in amino acids: CASSLGQSSNQPQHF. The CDR3 coding sequence is TGTGCCAGCAGCTTGGGACAGAGTAGCAATCAGCCCCAGCATTTT.

The J gene is TRBJ2-7, the V gene TRBV7-8; D possibly corresponds to TRBD2 (6 bases). Germline-derived CDR1 and CDR2 are SGHVS and FQNEAQ. The germline V and J ends were trimmed by 2 bases and 2 bases, with 13 bases remaining between them. CDR3 length: 15 amino acids. CDR3 residues: CASSLLLASTYEQYF. The CDR3, as DNA: TGTGCCAGCAGCTTATTACTAGCCTCGACCTACGAGCAGTACTTC.

This chain joins TRBV6-6 and TRBJ2-7; D is possibly TRBD2 (5 bases). With 0 bases removed from V and 0 bases from J, the gap between germline ends came to 9 bases. The length of the CDR3 is 15 residues. Per germline, CDR1 MNHNY and CDR2 SVGAGI (reference sequence). The CDR3 loop is CASSYSGSGSYEQYF. Here the CDR3 DNA reads TGTGCCAGCAGTTACTCGGGGAGCGGCTCCTACGAGCAGTACTTC.

This clone was observed a few times. The V call is TRBV6-5, the J call TRBJ1-1; 7 bases map to TRBD1. Germline trimming cut 7 bases from V and 0 bases from J; bases unmatched to any gene: 8. From germline, CDR1 is MNHEY and CDR2 SVGAGI. The CDR3 is 15 amino acids. CDR3 loop: CASTPGTAMNTEAFF. The CDR3 DNA reads TGTGCCAGCACCCCCGGGACAGCTATGAACACTGAAGCTTTCTTT.

This clone was found once. The junction shows a germline mismatch at one end, possibly a read error. V and J are TRBV29-1 and TRBJ1-1, with D uncertain. Germline CDR1 SQVTM, CDR2 ANQGSEA. The CDR3 contains 8 residues. CDR3 protein: CSVPYGHF. The CDR3 DNA reads TGCAGCGTTCCTTATGGCCACTTT.

The chain recombines TRBV11-2 with TRBJ2-7; D is undetermined. CDR1 SGHAT and CDR2 FQNNGV come from the germline V gene. CDR3 size: 11 residues. Trimming took off 5 bases at V and 5 bases at J, with 7 bases between the two ends. CDR3 DNA: TGTGCCAGCAGCACCTCTAACGAGCAGTACTTC. This encodes CASSTSNEQYF.

The genes are TRBV7-9 and TRBJ1-2, with 9 bases aligning to TRBD1. There are 18 residues in the CDR3. Germline lookup yields CDR1 SEHNR and CDR2 FQNEAQ (reference sequence). The J segment lost 0 bases and the V segment lost 4 bases, leaving 12 bases of the junction unmatched. The CDR3: CASSWTGTGTVANYGYTF. The CDR3 nucleotides read TGTGCCAGCAGCTGGACCGGGACAGGGACAGTAGCTAACTATGGCTACACCTTC.

In the case of this clone: The same CDR3 also results from other DNA sequences found in this sample. The rearrangement joins TRBV5-6 to TRBJ1-1; D not certain. Germline CDR1 SGHDT, CDR2 YYEEEE. Trimming shortened V by 2 bases and J by 4 bases, and 6 bases separated the two germline ends. The CDR3 runs 12 residues. This chain's CDR3 is CASSLRGTEAFF. The CDR3 DNA sequence: TGTGCCAGCAGCTTACGGGGCACTGAAGCTTTCTTT.

This clone has only one observation. The chain links TRBV5-6 to TRBJ2-7; 8 bases are a match to TRBD2. Germline assignment: CDR1 SGHDT and CDR2 YYEEEE. V lost 1 base and J lost 3; bases outside the gene matches: 0. The CDR3 contains 13 residues. The CDR3 nucleotides read TGTGCCAGCAGCTTGCTAGCGGGCTACGAGCAGTACTTC. Protein sequence: CASSLLAGYEQYF. Variable domain in full (rest from reference TRBV5-6 and TRBJ2-7): DAGVTQSPTHLIKTRGQQVTLRCSPKSGHDTVSWYQQALGQGPQFIFQYYEEEERQRGNFPDRFSGHQFPNYSSELNVNALLLGDSALYLCASSLLAGYEQYFGPGTRLTVT.

Here the CDR3 reads CASSLAGGTGELFF. The CDR3 DNA reads as TGTGCCAGCAGTTTGGCAGGGGGAACCGGGGAGCTGTTTTTT. The V call is TRBV28, the J call TRBJ2-2; 7 positions match TRBD1. Trimming took 3 bases from V and 5 from J; bases not matched to a gene: 3. The CDR3 runs 14 residues. Germline CDR1 MDHEN, CDR2 SYDVKM.

V usage is TRBV6-1 and J usage is TRBJ1-1, with D possibly TRBD1 on 5 matching bases. CDR1 and CDR2 (germline): MNHNS, SASEGT. Trimming took off 7 bases at V and 0 bases at J, with 15 bases between the two ends. The CDR3 loop spans 15 amino acids. CDR3 residues: CASTGGVAMNTEAFF. The CDR3, as DNA: TGTGCCAGCACGGGGGGTGTGGCTATGAACACTGAAGCTTTCTTT.

This clone was observed a few times. The chain uses TRBV11-2 and TRBJ1-2, with TRBD1 matching over 9 bases. The J segment lost 4 bases and the V segment lost 7 bases, leaving 1 base of the junction unmatched. This CDR3 has 12 amino acids. Germline CDR1 reads SGHAT; CDR2 reads FQNNGV. CDR3 sequence (DNA): TGTGCCAGCACGGACAGGGGCTATGGCTACACCTTC. Translated: CASTDRGYGYTF.

The gene calls are TRBV9 and TRBJ1-1, with TRBD1 matching 9 bases. The length of the CDR3 is 14 residues. The V segment lost 0 bases and the J segment 8 bases; nucleotides outside the gene matches: 5. Germline V gives CDR1 SGDLS, CDR2 YYNGEE. The CDR3 bases are TGTGCCAGCAGCGTAGCTGGACAGGGGAAAGAAGCTTTCTTT. Its translation is CASSVAGQGKEAFF.

The rearrangement uses TRBV11-2 and TRBJ2-5; the D is unclear. The better agreement between TRBJ2-7 and the DNA end casts doubt on the J call. Germline values: CDR1 SGHAT, CDR2 FQNNGV. There are 15 residues in the CDR3. This CDR3 is CASSLAQATSYEQYF. The CDR3, as DNA: TGTGCCAGCAGCTTAGCCCAGGCAACCTCCTACGAGCAGTACTTC.

The chain carries TRBV30 and TRBJ1-5, with a tentative D call TRBD1 (5 bases). The CDR3 is 13 residues long. Germline V lookup: CDR1 GTSNPN, CDR2 SVGIG (reference sequence). Trimming left V 0 bases short and J 6 bases short, with 9 bases between. CDR3 protein: CAWSVQGGQPQHF. The CDR3 coding sequence is TGTGCCTGGAGTGTGCAGGGAGGTCAGCCCCAGCATTTT.

V is TRBV11-2 and J is TRBJ1-1; tentative D call: TRBD1 (5 bases). V lost 5 bases, J lost 7 bases, and 14 bases lay in between. The germline gives CDR1 SGHAT, CDR2 FQNNGV. This CDR3 comprises 13 residues. Here the CDR3 reads CASSLPGTIEAFF. CDR3 in DNA: TGTGCCAGCAGCCTCCCAGGGACTATTGAAGCTTTCTTT.

A few counts support this clone. This chain joins TRBV7-9 and TRBJ1-2; 7 bases line up with TRBD1. Germline CDR1 and CDR2: SEHNR and FQNEAQ (reference sequence). V was clipped by 6 bases and J by 2 bases; unmatched bases: 3. This CDR3 contains 13 residues. This chain's CDR3 is CASRPQGNYGYTF. CDR3 DNA sequence: TGTGCCAGCAGGCCACAGGGGAACTATGGCTACACCTTC.

This clone was found a few times. CDR3 DNA: TGTGCCAGCAGTTTCTTGTATAGCAATCAGCCCCAGCATTTT. Translating it yields CASSFLYSNQPQHF. The V gene is TRBV2, the J gene TRBJ1-5, with D hard to call. This CDR3 is built from 14 residues. Germline loops: CDR1 SNHLY, CDR2 FYNNEI. V was shortened by 5 bases and J by 0 bases, with 8 bases between the two germline ends.

This clone occurred a few times. The chain is built from TRBV29-1 and TRBJ1-2; possibly TRBD1 for D (5 bases). Germline CDR1 reads SQVTM; CDR2 reads ANQGSEA. This CDR3 region has 14 residues. The V end lost 4 bases, the J end lost 3 bases, and 15 bases lay between the germline ends. CDR3 coding DNA: TGCAGCGTTGCCGGGACTGATACATACTATGGCTACACCTTC. The encoded protein is CSVAGTDTYYGYTF. The whole variable domain, remainder taken from reference TRBV29-1 and TRBJ1-2, is SAVISQKPSRDICQRGTSLTIQCQVDSQVTMMFWYRQQPGQSLTLIATANQGSEATYESGFVIDKFPISRPNLTFSTLTVSNMSPEDSSIYLCSVAGTDTYYGYTFGSGTRLTVV.

The rearrangement joins TRBV11-2 to TRBJ2-7, with 12 bases aligning to TRBD2. The CDR3 extends over 13 amino acids. Germline-derived CDR1 and CDR2 are SGHAT and FQNNGV. J was trimmed by 7 bases and V by 4 bases; bases with no gene match: 2. CDR3 sequence (DNA): TGTGCCAGCAGCTCGGGACTAGCGGGTGAGCAGTACTTC. It translates to CASSSGLAGEQYF.

As regards this clone: The junction differs from germline at one of its ends, possibly a read error. This CDR3 reads CATTGTGFGYTF. The CDR3 DNA is TGCGCCACCACCGGGACAGGATTTGGCTACACCTTC. V is TRBV6-5 and J is TRBJ1-2, with TRBD1 matching over 8 bases. Germline V CDR1 and CDR2: MNHEY, SVGAGI. The CDR3 runs 12 residues.

The chain has TRBV28 and TRBJ2-3; 12 bases map to TRBD2. CDR1 MDHEN and CDR2 SYDVKM come from the germline V gene. CDR3 size: 18 residues. V was clipped by 4 bases and J by 3 bases; unmatched bases: 11. CDR3 bases: TGTGCCAGCAGTTCCGGGACTAGCGGGCTAGAGGTAACAGATACGCAGTATTTT. Its translation is CASSSGTSGLEVTDTQYF.

The chain carries TRBV7-3 and TRBJ2-6, with TRBD1 identical over 7 bases. The CDR3 extends over 19 amino acids. Per germline, CDR1 SGHTA and CDR2 FQGTGA. V shed 1 base, J shed 2 bases, and the junction held 11 bases outside the gene matches. The CDR3 DNA is TGTGCCAGCAGCTTAATCCCGGACAGGAAGCATACTGGGGCCAACGTCCTGACTTTC. It translates to CASSLIPDRKHTGANVLTF.

This clone was seen only once. J is TRBJ2-3 and V is TRBV6-1; 8 bases are shared with TRBD1. V lost 1 base to trimming and J lost 6 bases; unmatched junction nucleotides: 6. The CDR3 extends over 15 amino acids. The germline gives CDR1 MNHNS, CDR2 SASEGT. The CDR3 region is CASSEGTGFGDTQYF. The CDR3 bases are TGTGCCAGCAGTGAAGGGACAGGGTTTGGGGATACGCAGTATTTT.

This sequence joins TRBV10-2 and TRBJ1-5; 7 positions match TRBD1. After removal of 6 bases from V and 8 bases from J, the junction contained 7 bases not matched to a gene. The CDR3 is made up of 13 amino acids. The germline CDR1 and CDR2 sequences are WSHSY and SAAADI. The CDR3 sequence is CASSDRVSEPQHF. The CDR3 DNA sequence: TGCGCCAGCAGCGACAGGGTATCTGAGCCCCAGCATTTT.